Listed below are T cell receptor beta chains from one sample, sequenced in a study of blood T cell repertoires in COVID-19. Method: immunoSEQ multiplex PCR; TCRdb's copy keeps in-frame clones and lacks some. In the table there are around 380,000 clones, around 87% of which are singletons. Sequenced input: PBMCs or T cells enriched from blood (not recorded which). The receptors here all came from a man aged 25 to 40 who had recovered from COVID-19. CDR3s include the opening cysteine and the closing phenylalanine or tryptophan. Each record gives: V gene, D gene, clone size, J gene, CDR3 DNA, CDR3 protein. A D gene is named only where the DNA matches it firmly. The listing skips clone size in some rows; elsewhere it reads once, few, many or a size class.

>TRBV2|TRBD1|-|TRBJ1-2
TGTGCCAGCAGTGAATTTACAGGGGGCGATGGCTACACCTTC
CASSEFTGGDGYTF
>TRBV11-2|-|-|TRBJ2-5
TGTGCCAGCACCAACTTAGGGGCGTTCCAAGAGACCCAGTACTTC
CASTNLGAFQETQYF
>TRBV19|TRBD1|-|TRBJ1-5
TGTGCCAGTAGTAGACGCTCGGACAGGTTGGGGTCTAATCAGCCCCAGCATTTT
CASSRRSDRLGSNQPQHF
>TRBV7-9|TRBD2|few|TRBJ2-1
TGTGCCAGCAGCGATCGGGACTATAGCTGGGTCTCCTACAATGAGCAGTTCTTC
CASSDRDYSWVSYNEQFF
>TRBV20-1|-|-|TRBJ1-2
TGCAGTGCAGACGGGGTGGGGGGCTACACCTTC
CSADGVGGYTF
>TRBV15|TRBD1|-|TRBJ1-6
TGTGCCACCAGCAGGGCGACAGGGGTATACTCACCCCTCCACTTT
CATSRATGVYSPLHF
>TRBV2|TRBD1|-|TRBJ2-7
TGTGCCAGCAGGGACAGGGGAGGATTCAAGCAGTACTTC
CASRDRGGFKQYF
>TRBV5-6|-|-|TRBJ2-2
TGTGCCAGCAGCTTGCCGTCTGGGGAGCTGTTTTTT
CASSLPSGELFF
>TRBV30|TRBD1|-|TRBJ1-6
TGTGCCTGGAGTGCGGACAGGGAACGTAATTCACCCCTCCACTTT
CAWSADRERNSPLHF
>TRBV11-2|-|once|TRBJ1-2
TGTGCCAGCAGCTTAACAGACAACTATGGCTACACCTTC
CASSLTDNYGYTF
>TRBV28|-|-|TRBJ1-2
TGTGCCAGCAGTTTTACCGGTTTTTATGGCTACACCTTC
CASSFTGFYGYTF
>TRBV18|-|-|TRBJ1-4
TGTGCCAGCTCACCACCAACAGGGACTAATGAAAAACTGTTTTTT
CASSPPTGTNEKLFF
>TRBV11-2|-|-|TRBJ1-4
TGTGCCAGCAGCTTATATGGGCAGACCCCTAATGAAAAACTGTTTTTT
CASSLYGQTPNEKLFF
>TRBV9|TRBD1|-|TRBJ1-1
TGTGCCAGCAGCCCGTCCCAGGGGGACACTGAAGCTTTCTTT
CASSPSQGDTEAFF
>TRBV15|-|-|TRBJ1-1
TGTGCCACCGACGACCAAAGCGAGGCTGAAGCTTTCTTT
CATDDQSEAEAFF
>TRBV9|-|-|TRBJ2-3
TGTGCCAGCAGCGAAGGGGACTCTTTCACAGATACGCAGTATTTT
CASSEGDSFTDTQYF
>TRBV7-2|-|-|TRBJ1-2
TGTGCCAGCAGCTTTTCAACTGGGGCGGAGGGCTACACCTTC
CASSFSTGAEGYTF
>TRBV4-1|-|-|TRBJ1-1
TGCGCCAGCAGCCACGACACGAATGAAGCTTTCTTT
CASSHDTNEAFF
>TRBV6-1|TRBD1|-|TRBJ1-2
TGTGCCAGCAGTGATCGGACAGGCAACTATGGCTACACCTTC
CASSDRTGNYGYTF
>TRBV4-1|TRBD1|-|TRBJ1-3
TGCGCCAGCAGCCAAGATGGGACAGGGAAACCTGGAAACACCATATATTTT
CASSQDGTGKPGNTIYF
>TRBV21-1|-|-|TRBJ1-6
TGTGCCAGCAGCAAAGTTAGGGGGCCAAACTATAATTCACCCCTCCACTTT
CASSKVRGPNYNSPLHF
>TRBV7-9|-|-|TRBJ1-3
TGTGCCAGCAGCAGCGCGGGTTTCTCTGGAAACACCATATATTTT
CASSSAGFSGNTIYF
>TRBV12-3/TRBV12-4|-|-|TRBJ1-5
TGTGCCAGCAGGACAGGAGAGGGTCAGCCCCAGCATTTT
CASRTGEGQPQHF
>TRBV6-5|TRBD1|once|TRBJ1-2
TGTGCCAGTGGGTACAGGGGTGGCTACACCTTC
CASGYRGGYTF
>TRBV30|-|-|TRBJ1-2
TGTGCCTGGAGTGTTCAGGATGGCTACACCTTC
CAWSVQDGYTF
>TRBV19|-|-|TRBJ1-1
TGTGCCAGTAGTATAGCTGGGCCTAGACGGGAGACTTCTTTCTTT
CASSIAGPRRETSFF
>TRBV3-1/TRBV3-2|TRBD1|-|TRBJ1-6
TGTGCCAGCGGTCCGGGACAGGGAAATTCACCCCTCCACTTT
CASGPGQGNSPLHF
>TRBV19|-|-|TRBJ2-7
TGTGCCAGTAGTATAGGACAATCCTACGAGCAGTACTTC
CASSIGQSYEQYF
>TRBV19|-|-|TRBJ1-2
TGTGCCAGTAGTATAGCAGGCCCGAAGAACTATGGCTACACCTTC
CASSIAGPKNYGYTF
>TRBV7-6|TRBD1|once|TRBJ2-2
TGTGCCAGCAGCTTAGCGCCTTACAGGGGGAACACCGGGGAGCTGTTTTTT
CASSLAPYRGNTGELFF
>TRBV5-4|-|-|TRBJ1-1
TGTGCCAGCAGCGTACAGGGAATGGTGAACACTGAAGCTTTCTTT
CASSVQGMVNTEAFF
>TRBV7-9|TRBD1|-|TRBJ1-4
TGTGCCAGCAGCGCCGGACAGGGTAATGAAAAACTGTTTTTT
CASSAGQGNEKLFF
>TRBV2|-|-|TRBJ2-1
TGTGCCAGCAGTGGCAGGGTCTATGAGCAGTTCTTC
CASSGRVYEQFF
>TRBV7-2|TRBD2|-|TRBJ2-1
TGTGCCAGCAGCAATTATCTAGCGGGGTTAGATGGAGAGCAGTTCTTC
CASSNYLAGLDGEQFF
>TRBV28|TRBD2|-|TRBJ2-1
TGTGCCAGCAGTTTAAGGCACCAGCGGGGGGGCCTAAATGAGCAGTTCTTC
CASSLRHQRGGLNEQFF